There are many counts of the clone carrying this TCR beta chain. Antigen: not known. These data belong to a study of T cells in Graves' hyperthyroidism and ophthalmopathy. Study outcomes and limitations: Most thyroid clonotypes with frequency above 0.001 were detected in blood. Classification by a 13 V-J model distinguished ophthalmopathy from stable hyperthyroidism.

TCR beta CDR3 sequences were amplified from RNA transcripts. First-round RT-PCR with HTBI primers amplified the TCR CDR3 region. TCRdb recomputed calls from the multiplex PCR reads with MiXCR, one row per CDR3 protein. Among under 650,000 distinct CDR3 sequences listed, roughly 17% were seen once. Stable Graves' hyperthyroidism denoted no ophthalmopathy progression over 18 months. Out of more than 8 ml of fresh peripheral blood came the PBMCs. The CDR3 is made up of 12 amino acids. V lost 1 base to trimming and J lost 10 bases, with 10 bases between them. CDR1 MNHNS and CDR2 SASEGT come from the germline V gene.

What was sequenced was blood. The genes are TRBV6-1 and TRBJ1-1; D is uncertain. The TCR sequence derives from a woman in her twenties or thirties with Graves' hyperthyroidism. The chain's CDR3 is CASSEGPWAAFF. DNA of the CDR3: TGTGCCAGCAGTGAAGGACCGTGGGCAGCTTTCTTT.